This T cell receptor beta chain was sequenced in a study of blood T cells in healthy people across ages. Study-level information: About one barcoded beta molecule per two T cells was the capture yield of template switching.

Study-level results: Researchers deemed the diversity estimates from one million T cells underestimates.

Next came a second PCR, run for about 7 to 12 cycles, which used a sample-barcoded 5' primer along with a J-beta primer mix. TCRdb processed the 5' RACE reads anew with MiXCR; each CDR3 protein has one entry. The sample comprises 1.5 million to 2 million distinct CDR3 sequences, 28% of which are singletons, and approximately 7.7% rests with the top ten. Note on this clonotype: What it recognizes is unknown.

Trimming removed 4 bases from V and 0 bases from J, with 14 bases in between. CDR3 length equals 16 residues. The sequence came from a woman aged 30 to 39 in good health. The rearrangement uses TRBV12-3 or TRBV12-4 and TRBJ2-3, with a tentative D call TRBD2 (6 bases). Sequencing input: blood. Here the CDR3 DNA reads TGTGCCAGCAGTTCGGGTGTGGGGACTAGCACAGATACGCAGTATTTT. It codes for CASSSGVGTSTDTQYF.